This note documents a single T cell receptor beta chain sequence. Its antigen is unknown. Germline trimming cut 3 bases from V and 0 bases from J; bases unmatched to any gene: 0. The CDR3 consists of 15 residues. Germline V gene lookup returns CDR1 MRHNA and CDR2 SNTAGT. This sample was taken from a study of cytomegalovirus exposure and HLA in healthy donors. Study observations and caveats: It was reported that the classifier diagnosed cytomegalovirus status with high specificity and sensitivity in both the original and validation cohorts.

In nominal health when sampled, donors likely had unrecorded immune exposures nonetheless. The primer mix had 60 Vbeta and 13 Jbeta primers. Per the study methods: An analysis that came later counted 77 million or so unique TCR beta chains, about 10 million shared. Some clones are missing from TCRdb's copy, which holds only in-frame ones; the method was immunoSEQ multiplex PCR. D and trimming come from the DNA, and the V and J calls and clone size come from that table. This sample contains 200,000 to 250,000 clones. Sequencing was done on a sample of PBMCs. The chain employs TRBV6-4 and TRBJ2-1, with 9 bases identical to TRBD1. The TCR originated in a woman under 40 in good health and CMV-seropositive. CDR3 protein: CASSEQGASYNEQFF. The CDR3 region has the DNA TGTGCCAGCAGTGAACAGGGGGCCTCCTACAATGAGCAGTTCTTC.